Presented here are 2 T cell receptor beta chains from one specimen sequenced in a study of T cell responses to AZD1222 COVID-19 vaccine. TCRdb's copy holds only in-frame clones and misses some; the assay was immunoSEQ multiplex PCR. Here the sample spans around 97,000 clones, 91% being singletons. Sequences were derived from peripheral blood, sampled on day 0 of AZD1222 vaccination. Receptors were obtained from an adult in good health.

V usage is TRBV19 and J usage is TRBJ1-6, with 9 positions matching TRBD1. With V trimmed by 8 bases and J by 8 bases, 4 bases remained unmatched. The CDR3 sequence is 13 residues long. CDR1 is LNHDA and CDR2 is SQIVND in the germline V gene (reference sequence). CDR3 protein: CASGDRDHSPLHF. The CDR3 DNA is TGTGCCAGTGGGGACAGGGACCATTCACCCCTCCACTTT.

The rearrangement joins TRBV15 to TRBJ1-1; D gene unclear. CDR1 and CDR2 (germline): LNHNV, YYDKDF (reference sequence). CDR3 size: 15 residues. Trimming pared 0 bases from V and 2 bases from J, leaving 10 bases between. CDR3 loop: CATSRDPAGNTEAFF. The CDR3 nucleotides read TGTGCCACCAGCAGAGATCCCGCCGGTAACACTGAAGCTTTCTTT.